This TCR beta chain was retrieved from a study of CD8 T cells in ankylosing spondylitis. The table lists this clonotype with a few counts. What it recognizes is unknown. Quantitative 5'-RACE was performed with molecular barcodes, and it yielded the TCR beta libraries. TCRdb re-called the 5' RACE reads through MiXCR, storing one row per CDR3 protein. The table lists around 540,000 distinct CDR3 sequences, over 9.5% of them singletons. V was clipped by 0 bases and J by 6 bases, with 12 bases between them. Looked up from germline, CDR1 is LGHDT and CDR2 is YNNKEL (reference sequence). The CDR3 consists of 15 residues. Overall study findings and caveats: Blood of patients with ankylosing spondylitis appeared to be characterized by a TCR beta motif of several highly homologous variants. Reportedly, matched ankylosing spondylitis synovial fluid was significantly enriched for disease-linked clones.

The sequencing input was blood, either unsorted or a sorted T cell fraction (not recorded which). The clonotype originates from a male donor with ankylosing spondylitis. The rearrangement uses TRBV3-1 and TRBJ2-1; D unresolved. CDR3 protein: CASSQDRRAFNEQFF. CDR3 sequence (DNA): TGTGCCAGCAGCCAAGATCGGAGAGCGTTCAATGAGCAGTTCTTC.